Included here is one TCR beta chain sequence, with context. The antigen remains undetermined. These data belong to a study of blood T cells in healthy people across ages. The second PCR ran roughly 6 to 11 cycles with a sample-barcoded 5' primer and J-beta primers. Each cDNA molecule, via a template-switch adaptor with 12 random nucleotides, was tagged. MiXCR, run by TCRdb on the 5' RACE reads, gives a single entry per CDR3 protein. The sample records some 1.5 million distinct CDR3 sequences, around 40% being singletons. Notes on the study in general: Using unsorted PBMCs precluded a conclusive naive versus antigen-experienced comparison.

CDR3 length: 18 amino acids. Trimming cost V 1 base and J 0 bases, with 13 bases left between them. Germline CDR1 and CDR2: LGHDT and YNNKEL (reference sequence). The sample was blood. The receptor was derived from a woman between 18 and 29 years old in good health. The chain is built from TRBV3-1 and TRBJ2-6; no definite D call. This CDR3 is CASSQVRRLVSGANVLTF. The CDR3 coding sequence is TGTGCCAGCAGCCAAGTACGGCGTTTGGTCTCTGGGGCCAACGTCCTGACTTTC.